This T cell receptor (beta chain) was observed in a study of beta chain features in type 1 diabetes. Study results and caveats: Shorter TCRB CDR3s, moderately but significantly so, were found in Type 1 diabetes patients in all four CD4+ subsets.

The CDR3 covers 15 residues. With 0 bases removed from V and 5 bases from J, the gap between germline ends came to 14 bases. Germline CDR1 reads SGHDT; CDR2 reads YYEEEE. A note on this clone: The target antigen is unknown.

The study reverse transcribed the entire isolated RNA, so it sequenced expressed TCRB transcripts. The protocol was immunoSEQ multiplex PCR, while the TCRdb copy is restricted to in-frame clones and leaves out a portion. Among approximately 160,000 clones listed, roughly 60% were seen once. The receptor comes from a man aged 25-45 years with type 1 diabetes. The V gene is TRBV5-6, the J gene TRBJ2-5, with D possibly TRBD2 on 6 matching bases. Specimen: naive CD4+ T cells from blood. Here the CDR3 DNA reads TGTGCCAGCAGCTTGGCCTCCGGCAGCGGGGAGACCCAGTACTTC. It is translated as CASSLASGSGETQYF.